This record looks at one T cell receptor (beta chain) sequence and its context. Antigen unknown. Use of 60 Vbeta and 13 Jbeta primers characterized the PCR. Repertoires were generated with immunoSEQ multiplex PCR, while TCRdb's copy carries only in-frame clones and drops some. The sample includes some 65,000 clones, 62% seen only once; the top ten take around 2.8%. Donors were nominally healthy when sampled, though unrecorded immune exposures were likely. This sample is part of a study of cytomegalovirus exposure and HLA in healthy donors. Broader study findings: Cytomegalovirus association was assigned to 150 to 200 TCR beta chains. Upon later analysis, TCR association rates were observed to vary by HLA locus, being highest for DRB1 and lowest for HLA-C.

Germline CDR1 SNHLY, CDR2 FYNNEI. This CDR3 is 16 amino acids long. V was cut by 1 base and J by 2 bases, with 12 bases left in between. The sequenced sample was PBMCs. The receptor comes from a man under 40 in good health and CMV-seronegative. V usage is TRBV2 and J usage is TRBJ2-1, with D unresolved. DNA for the CDR3: TGTGCCAGCAGTGAAGGTCTGGCGGTCCCCTACAATGAGCAGTTCTTC. It is translated as CASSEGLAVPYNEQFF.